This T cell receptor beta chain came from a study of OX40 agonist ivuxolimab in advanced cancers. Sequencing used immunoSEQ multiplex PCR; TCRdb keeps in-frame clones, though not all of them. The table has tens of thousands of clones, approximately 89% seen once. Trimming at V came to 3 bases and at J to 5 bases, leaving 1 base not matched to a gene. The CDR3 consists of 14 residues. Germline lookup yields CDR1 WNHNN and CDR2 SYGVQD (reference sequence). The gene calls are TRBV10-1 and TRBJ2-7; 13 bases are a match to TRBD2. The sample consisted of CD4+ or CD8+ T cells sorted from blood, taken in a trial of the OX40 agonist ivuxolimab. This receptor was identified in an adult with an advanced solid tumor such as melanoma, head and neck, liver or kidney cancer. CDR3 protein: CASSELAGGNEQYF. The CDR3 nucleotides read TGCGCCAGCAGTGAACTAGCGGGGGGGAACGAGCAGTACTTC.